The 23 T cell receptor beta chains presented below share a single source sample, sequenced in a study of CD8 T cells in Susac syndrome. Reverse transcription of roughly 0.45 to 1 ug RNA was carried out with random hexamers. One entry per CDR3 protein results from TCRdb running MiXCR on the immunoSEQ multiplex PCR reads. The data contain 130,000 to 150,000 distinct CDR3 sequences, approximately 95% of them singletons. The sample was CD4+ T cells from PBMCs. Every receptor here comes from a human donor in good health.

V gene TRBV12-3 or TRBV12-4 combines with J gene TRBJ2-7; D tentatively fits TRBD1 or TRBD2 (5 bases each). This CDR3 comprises 14 residues. V was pared by 2 bases and J by 2 bases, with 10 bases between. CDR3 region: CASSLWGSTYEQYF. DNA for the CDR3: TGTGCCAGCAGTTTATGGGGGAGTACCTACGAGCAGTACTTC.

The V call is TRBV11-2, the J call TRBJ2-1, with D uncertain. CDR1 is SGHAT, CDR2 FQNNGV, per germline. The CDR3 contains 15 residues. Between the trimmed V and J ends, which lost 3 bases and 0 bases, there was a span of 9 bases. CDR3 residues: CASSFQRTSYNEQFF. DNA of the CDR3: TGTGCCAGCAGCTTTCAAAGGACCTCCTACAATGAGCAGTTCTTC.

This chain uses TRBV20-1 with TRBJ2-7, with a possible D match to TRBD1 (6 bases). With 3 bases removed from V and 2 bases from J, the gap between germline ends came to 11 bases. In germline, CDR1 is DFQATT, CDR2 SNEGSKA (reference sequence). The CDR3 loop spans 13 amino acids. CDR3 in amino acids: CSARGRGPYEQYF. The CDR3 DNA follows: TGCAGTGCTAGGGGCAGGGGACCCTACGAGCAGTACTTC.

This clonotype has a single count. The V and J genes are TRBV2 and TRBJ1-2; 7 bases are a match to TRBD1. Germline trimming cut 5 bases from V and 4 bases from J; bases unmatched to any gene: 10. The CDR3 runs 15 residues. CDR1 and CDR2 (germline): SNHLY, FYNNEI. This CDR3 reads CASSLVGGGGYGYTF. CDR3 in DNA: TGTGCCAGCAGTTTGGTAGGGGGCGGAGGCTATGGCTACACCTTC.

This clonotype has a single count. V usage is TRBV29-1 and J usage is TRBJ1-1; D unresolved. The CDR3 loop spans 14 amino acids. Between the trimmed V and J ends, which lost 5 bases and 0 bases, there was a span of 13 bases. Germline V gene data show CDR1 as SQVTM and CDR2 as ANQGSEA. DNA of the CDR3: TGCAGCGTTTTAGGGCCTACACTGAACACTGAAGCTTTCTTT. This translates into CSVLGPTLNTEAFF.

V gene TRBV7-6 combines with J gene TRBJ2-2; D remains ambiguous. Germline V lookup: CDR1 SGHVS, CDR2 FNYEAQ. Trimming stripped 7 bases from V and 5 bases from J, with 5 bases between. The CDR3 loop spans 11 amino acids. CDR3: CASTSTGELFF. The CDR3 nucleotides read TGTGCCAGCACCTCAACCGGGGAGCTGTTTTTT. Variable domain in full (rest from reference TRBV7-6 and TRBJ2-2): GAGVSQSPRYKVTKRGQDVALRCDPISGHVSLYWYRQALGQGPEFLTYFNYEAQQDKSGLPNDRFSAERPEGSISTLTIQRTEQRDSAMYRCASTSTGELFFGEGSRLTVL.

This chain joins TRBV5-1 and TRBJ1-2, with a tentative D call TRBD1 (5 bases). There are 11 residues in the CDR3. Trimming took off 6 bases at V and 5 bases at J, with 8 bases between the two ends. Looked up from germline, CDR1 is SGHRS and CDR2 is YFSETQ. As DNA, the CDR3 is TGCGCCAGCAACGAGGGGTATGGCTACACCTTC. It encodes CASNEGYGYTF.

The rearrangement links TRBV30 to TRBJ2-2; 7 bases are a match to TRBD2. The CDR3 spans 15 residues. CDR1 and CDR2 from the germline V gene are GTSNPN and SVGIG (reference sequence). The V gene end was trimmed by 2 bases and the J gene end by 2 bases; junction bases not matched to a gene: 5. CDR3 in DNA: TGTGCCTGGAGTCCCGGGGGGATTAACACCGGGGAGCTGTTTTTT. Residues: CAWSPGGINTGELFF.

The table lists this clonotype with a count of one. V and J are TRBV2 and TRBJ1-5; 8 bases map to TRBD1. The germline CDR1 and CDR2 sequences are SNHLY and FYNNEI. V lost 6 bases to trimming and J lost 1 base; unmatched junction nucleotides: 2. This CDR3 is built from 14 residues. The CDR3 here is CASRQGASNQPQHF. CDR3 in DNA: TGTGCCAGCAGGCAGGGGGCAAGCAATCAGCCCCAGCATTTT.

This chain connects TRBV29-1 to TRBJ2-5; a weak D match, TRBD1 (5 bases). V lost 4 bases and J 5 bases, leaving 17 bases between the germline ends. The CDR3 runs to 14 residues. Germline lookup yields CDR1 SQVTM and CDR2 ANQGSEA. The CDR3 spells CSVGGASGRETQYF. The CDR3, as DNA: TGCAGCGTTGGGGGCGCTTCCGGACGGGAGACCCAGTACTTC.

The chain links TRBV27 to TRBJ1-2; D is perhaps TRBD1 (5 bases). Deletions cut 7 bases from V and 7 bases from J, with 19 bases between. This CDR3 has 14 amino acids. The germline V gene encodes CDR1 MNHEY and CDR2 SMNVEV (reference sequence). CDR3 nucleotide sequence: TGTGCCAGCACCCCCCTTGGGGGTAGGATTGGCTACACCTTC. Its translation: CASTPLGGRIGYTF.

This rearrangement joins TRBV6-1 to TRBJ1-4; D unclear. V lost 7 bases, J lost 8 bases, and 14 bases lay in between. CDR3 length: 13 amino acids. Germline assignment: CDR1 MNHNS and CDR2 SASEGT. CDR3 sequence reads: CASNPHVDEKLFF. The DNA for the CDR3 is TGTGCCAGCAACCCTCACGTCGACGAAAAACTGTTTTTT.

This sequence joins TRBV27 and TRBJ1-1; D might be TRBD1 (6 bases). CDR1 MNHEY and CDR2 SMNVEV come from the germline V gene (reference sequence). The CDR3 sequence is 14 residues long. Trimming removed 0 bases from V and 9 bases from J, with 14 bases in between. The chain's CDR3 is CASSLSWDIDQAFF. The CDR3 nucleotides read TGTGCCAGCAGTTTATCCTGGGACATTGACCAAGCTTTCTTT.

The chain links TRBV15 to TRBJ1-2; tentatively, D is TRBD1 (6 bases). Germline V gene data show CDR1 as LNHNV and CDR2 as YYDKDF (reference sequence). V was trimmed by 0 bases and J by 6 bases, leaving 8 bases between them. The CDR3 sequence is 13 residues long. The DNA for the CDR3 is TGTGCCACCAGCAGAGAGGGGGCTCATGGCTACACCTTC. Translated: CATSREGAHGYTF. The entire variable domain, with the rest obtained from reference TRBV15 and TRBJ1-2, is as follows: DAMVIQNPRYQVTQFGKPVTLSCSQTLNHNVMYWYQQKSSQAPKLLFHYYDKDFNNEADTPDNFQSRRPNTSFCFLDIRSPGLGDTAMYLCATSREGAHGYTFGSGTRLTVV.

The rearrangement joins TRBV9 to TRBJ1-3; maybe TRBD1 (5 bases). From germline, CDR1 is SGDLS and CDR2 YYNGEE. V lost 0 bases to trimming and J lost 8 bases, with 9 bases between them. This CDR3 spans 13 amino acids. CDR3: CASSVEGGDTIYF. The DNA of the CDR3 is TGTGCCAGCAGCGTAGAGGGAGGGGACACCATATATTTT.

This sequence joins TRBV5-1 and TRBJ2-5; 12 bases map to TRBD2. This CDR3 is built from 14 residues. In germline, CDR1 is SGHRS, CDR2 YFSETQ. Germline trimming cut 4 bases from V and 4 bases from J; bases unmatched to any gene: 2. CDR3 in amino acids: CASSGGLAGETQYF. As DNA, the CDR3 is TGCGCCAGCAGCGGGGGACTAGCGGGAGAGACCCAGTACTTC.

V gene TRBV7-9 combines with J gene TRBJ1-2; D is perhaps TRBD1 (6 bases). The V gene's germline CDR1 is SEHNR and CDR2 FQNEAQ (reference sequence). The CDR3 totals 15 residues. V gave up 2 bases and J gave up 0 bases, with 10 bases separating them. CDR3 loop: CASSLTGTANYGYTF. The CDR3 DNA reads TGTGCCAGCAGCTTAACAGGGACCGCTAACTATGGCTACACCTTC.

A single count supports this clonotype. The chain has TRBV6-5 and TRBJ2-7; 11 bases line up with TRBD1. This CDR3 spans 17 amino acids. The V segment lost 0 bases and the J segment 2 bases; nucleotides outside the gene matches: 6. Germline CDR1 and CDR2: MNHEY and SVGAGI. CDR3 nucleotide sequence: TGTGCCAGCAGTTACTCTGTACCGGGACAGGGGGCCTACGAGCAGTACTTC. Translation: CASSYSVPGQGAYEQYF.

This chain links TRBV7-9 with TRBJ2-1, with TRBD2 as a possible D gene (5 bases). Germline CDR1 and CDR2: SEHNR and FQNEAQ (reference sequence). The CDR3 has 16 residues. V was cut by 2 bases and J by 12 bases, with 23 bases left in between. Here the CDR3 reads CASSLYNGFSSRGQFF. CDR3 bases: TGTGCCAGCAGCTTATATAACGGGTTCTCCTCACGGGGGCAGTTCTTC.

The chain employs TRBV29-1 and TRBJ2-5; D possibly uses TRBD1 or TRBD2 (6 bases each). This CDR3 contains 17 residues. The V and J ends lost 4 bases and 5 bases respectively, with 26 bases between them. In germline, CDR1 is SQVTM, CDR2 ANQGSEA. CDR3: CSVGGAGRQTLSETQYF. The CDR3 region has the DNA TGCAGCGTTGGGGGGGCGGGCAGGCAAACTCTAAGCGAGACCCAGTACTTC.

The chain couples TRBV18 to TRBJ1-1; D ambiguous. From germline, CDR1 is KGHSH and CDR2 LQKENI. The CDR3 contains 11 residues. With 3 bases removed from V and 11 bases from J, the gap between germline ends came to 10 bases. CDR3 region: CASSPGDDAFF. CDR3 nucleotides: TGTGCCAGCTCACCTGGCGATGATGCTTTCTTT. The full variable domain, completed using reference TRBV18 and TRBJ1-1, is NAGVMQNPRHLVRRRGQEARLRCSPMKGHSHVYWYRQLPEEGLKFMVYLQKENIIDESGMPKERFSAEFPKEGPSILRIQQVVRGDSAAYFCASSPGDDAFFGQGTRLTVV.

The chain joins TRBV30 to TRBJ2-7; D is ambiguous. The CDR3 length is 13 residues. V lost 3 bases and J lost 3, with 12 bases in between. CDR1 is GTSNPN, CDR2 SVGIG, per germline (reference sequence). CDR3 amino acids: CAWSPRLGYEQYF. The CDR3, as DNA: TGTGCCTGGAGCCCCCGGCTTGGCTACGAGCAGTACTTC.

The chain links TRBV4-1 to TRBJ1-1, with 8 bases matching TRBD1. The length of the CDR3 is 17 residues. Germline values: CDR1 MGHRA, CDR2 YSYEKL. The V and J ends lost 3 bases and 1 base, in that order; junction bases with no gene match: 10. CDR3 region: CASSHGGRGLRNTEAFF. The DNA for the CDR3 is TGCGCCAGCAGCCACGGGGGCAGGGGGCTAAGGAACACTGAAGCTTTCTTT.